The present TCR beta chain was sequenced within a study of STAT5B mutations in CD4+ large granular lymphocyte leukemia. As regards this clone: Its antigen is unidentified.

Study-level results: Main leukemic clonotypes were patient-specific, but more than 20% appeared at low frequency elsewhere.

The CDR3 extends over 13 amino acids. V lost 1 base, J lost 6 bases, and 9 bases lay in between. CDR1 and CDR2 (germline): SEHNR, FQNEAQ (reference sequence). In the study's own analysis: Clonotypes above 5% were considered putative leukemic clones, totaling 50 to 70. Produced via immunoSEQ multiplex PCR; TCRdb's table is partial and in-frame only. For V, J and clone size, that table is used; D and trimming come from the DNA. The sample lists more than 6,500 clones, around 92% occurring once. Sequencing was done on a sample of PBMCs. The chain uses TRBV7-9 and TRBJ1-1; tentatively, D is TRBD1 (5 bases). This TCR was recovered from a woman in her 70s with CD4+ T-cell large granular lymphocyte leukemia. CDR3 region: CASSLETVSEAFF. CDR3 bases: TGTGCCAGCAGCTTAGAGACAGTCTCTGAAGCTTTCTTT.